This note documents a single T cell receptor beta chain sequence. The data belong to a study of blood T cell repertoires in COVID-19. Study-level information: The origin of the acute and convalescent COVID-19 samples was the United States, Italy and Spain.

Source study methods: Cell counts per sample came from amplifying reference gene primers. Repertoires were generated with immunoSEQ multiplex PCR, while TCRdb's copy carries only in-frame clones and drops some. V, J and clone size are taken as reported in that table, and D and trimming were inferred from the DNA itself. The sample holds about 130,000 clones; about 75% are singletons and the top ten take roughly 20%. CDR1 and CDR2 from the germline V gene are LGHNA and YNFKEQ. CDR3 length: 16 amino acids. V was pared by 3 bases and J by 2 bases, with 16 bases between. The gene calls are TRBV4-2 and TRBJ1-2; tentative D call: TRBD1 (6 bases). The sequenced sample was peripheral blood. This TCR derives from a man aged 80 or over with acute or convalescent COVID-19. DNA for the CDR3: TGTGCCAGCAGCCAGAGCCCCTGGACAGTGAACTATGGCTACACCTTC. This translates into CASSQSPWTVNYGYTF.